The present entry profiles one T cell receptor beta chain with its context. Its antigen remains unidentified. The CDR3 is 16 amino acids. Germline V CDR1 and CDR2: ENHRY, SYGVKD. V dropped 8 bases and J dropped 0 bases, with 14 bases sitting between them. These data originate in a study of STAT5B mutations in CD4+ large granular lymphocyte leukemia. Regarding the study as a whole: Data were not HLA-matched across samples. 8/27 top patient clones versus 2/35 control clones were TRBV06-family. Around 25% of private leukemic clonotypes occurred rarely in other patients' non-leukemic repertoires.

Healthy controls were blood donor buffy coats. Method: immunoSEQ multiplex PCR; TCRdb's copy keeps in-frame clones and lacks some. This table has 31,000 or so clones, approximately 74% appearing once. The sequence was obtained from a human donor in good health. This chain connects TRBV10-3 to TRBJ2-6; no reliable D call. The sequencing sample was made of CD4+ T cells from blood buffy coats. CDR3 residues: CAIPGPPSSGANVLTF. The CDR3 DNA sequence: TGTGCCATCCCCGGGCCACCTAGCTCTGGGGCCAACGTCCTGACTTTC.